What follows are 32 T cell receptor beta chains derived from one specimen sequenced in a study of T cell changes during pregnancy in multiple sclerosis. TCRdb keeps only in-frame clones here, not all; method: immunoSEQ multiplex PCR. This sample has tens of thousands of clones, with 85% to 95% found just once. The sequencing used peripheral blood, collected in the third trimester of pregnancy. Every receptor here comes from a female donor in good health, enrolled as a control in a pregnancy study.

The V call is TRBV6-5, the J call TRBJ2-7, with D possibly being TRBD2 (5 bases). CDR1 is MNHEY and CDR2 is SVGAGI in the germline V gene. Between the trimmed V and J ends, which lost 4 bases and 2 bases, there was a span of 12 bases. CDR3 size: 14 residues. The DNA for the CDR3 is TGTGCCAGCAGTTTAGTCTCCGGGACCTACGAGCAGTACTTC. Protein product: CASSLVSGTYEQYF.

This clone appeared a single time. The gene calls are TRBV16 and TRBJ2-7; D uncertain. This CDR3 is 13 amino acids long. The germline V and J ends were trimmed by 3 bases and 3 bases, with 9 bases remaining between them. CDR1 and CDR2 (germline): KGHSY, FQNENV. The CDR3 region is CASSHPNRYEQYF. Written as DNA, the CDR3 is TGTGCCAGCAGCCATCCTAACCGCTACGAGCAGTACTTC.

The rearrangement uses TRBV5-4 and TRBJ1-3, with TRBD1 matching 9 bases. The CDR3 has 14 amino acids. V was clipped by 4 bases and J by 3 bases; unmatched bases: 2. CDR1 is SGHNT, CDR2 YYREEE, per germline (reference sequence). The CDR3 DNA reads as TGTGCCAGCAGCCCGGACAGGGGTGGAAACACCATATATTTT. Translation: CASSPDRGGNTIYF.

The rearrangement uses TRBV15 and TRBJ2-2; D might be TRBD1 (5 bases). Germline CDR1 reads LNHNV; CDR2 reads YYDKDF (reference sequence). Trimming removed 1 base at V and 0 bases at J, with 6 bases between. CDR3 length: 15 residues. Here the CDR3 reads CATSRGTTNTGELFF. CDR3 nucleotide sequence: TGTGCCACCAGCAGAGGGACAACGAACACCGGGGAGCTGTTTTTT. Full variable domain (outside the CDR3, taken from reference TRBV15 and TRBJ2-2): DAMVIQNPRYQVTQFGKPVTLSCSQTLNHNVMYWYQQKSSQAPKLLFHYYDKDFNNEADTPDNFQSRRPNTSFCFLDIRSPGLGDTAMYLCATSRGTTNTGELFFGEGSRLTVL.

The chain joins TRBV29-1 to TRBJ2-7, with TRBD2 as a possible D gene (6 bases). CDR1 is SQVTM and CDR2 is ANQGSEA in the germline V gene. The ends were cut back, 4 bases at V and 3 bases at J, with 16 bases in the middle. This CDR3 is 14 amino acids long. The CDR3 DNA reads TGCAGCGTTGGGGTATTAATCGGGGGCTACGAGCAGTACTTC. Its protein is CSVGVLIGGYEQYF.

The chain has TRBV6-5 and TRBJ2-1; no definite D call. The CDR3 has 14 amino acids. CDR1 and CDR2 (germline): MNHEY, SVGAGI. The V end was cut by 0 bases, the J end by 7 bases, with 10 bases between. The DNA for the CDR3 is TGTGCCAGCAGTTACTCGAGAATACCGAATGAGCAGTTCTTC. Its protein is CASSYSRIPNEQFF.

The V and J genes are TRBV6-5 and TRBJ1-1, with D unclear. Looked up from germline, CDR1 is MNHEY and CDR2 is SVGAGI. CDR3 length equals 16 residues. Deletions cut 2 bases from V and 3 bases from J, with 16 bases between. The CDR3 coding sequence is TGTGCCAGCAGTTACCGACCGCCACAGCAATACACTGAAGCTTTCTTT. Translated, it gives CASSYRPPQQYTEAFF.

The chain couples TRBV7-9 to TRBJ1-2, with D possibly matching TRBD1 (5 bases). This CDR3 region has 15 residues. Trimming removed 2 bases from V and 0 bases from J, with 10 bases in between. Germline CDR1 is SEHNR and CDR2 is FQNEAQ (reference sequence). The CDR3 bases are TGTGCCAGCAGCTTATCGTCCAGGGCTAACTATGGCTACACCTTC. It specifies CASSLSSRANYGYTF.

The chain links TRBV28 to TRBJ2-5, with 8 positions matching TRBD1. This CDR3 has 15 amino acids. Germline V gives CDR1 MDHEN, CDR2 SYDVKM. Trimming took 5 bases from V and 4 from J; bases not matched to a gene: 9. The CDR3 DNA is TGTGCCAGCAGTCCACCCGACAGGGGTGGAGAGACCCAGTACTTC. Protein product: CASSPPDRGGETQYF. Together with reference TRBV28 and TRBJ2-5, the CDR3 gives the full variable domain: DVKVTQSSRYLVKRTGEKVFLECVQDMDHENMFWYRQDPGLGLRLIYFSYDVKMKEKGDIPEGYSVSREKKERFSLILESASTNQTSMYLCASSPPDRGGETQYFGPGTRLLVL.

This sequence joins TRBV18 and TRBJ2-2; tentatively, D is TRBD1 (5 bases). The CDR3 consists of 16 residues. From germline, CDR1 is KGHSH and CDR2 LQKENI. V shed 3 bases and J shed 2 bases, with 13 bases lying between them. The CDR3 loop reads CASSPSTAPNTGELFF. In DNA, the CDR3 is TGTGCCAGCTCACCGTCGACAGCGCCCAACACCGGGGAGCTGTTTTTT.

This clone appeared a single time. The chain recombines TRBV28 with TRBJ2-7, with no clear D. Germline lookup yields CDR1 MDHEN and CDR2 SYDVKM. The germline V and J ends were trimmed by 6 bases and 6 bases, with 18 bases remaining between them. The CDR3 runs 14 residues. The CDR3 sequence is CASRRPGSVREQYF. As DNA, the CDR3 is TGTGCCAGCAGGAGACCGGGTTCGGTGCGCGAGCAGTACTTC. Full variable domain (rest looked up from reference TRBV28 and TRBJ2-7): DVKVTQSSRYLVKRTGEKVFLECVQDMDHENMFWYRQDPGLGLRLIYFSYDVKMKEKGDIPEGYSVSREKKERFSLILESASTNQTSMYLCASRRPGSVREQYFGPGTRLTVT.

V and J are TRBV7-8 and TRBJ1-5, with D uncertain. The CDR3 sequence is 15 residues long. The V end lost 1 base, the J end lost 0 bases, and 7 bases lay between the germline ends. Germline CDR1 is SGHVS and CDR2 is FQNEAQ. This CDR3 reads CASSLGAVSNQPQHF. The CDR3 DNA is TGTGCCAGCAGCTTAGGGGCCGTTAGCAATCAGCCCCAGCATTTT.

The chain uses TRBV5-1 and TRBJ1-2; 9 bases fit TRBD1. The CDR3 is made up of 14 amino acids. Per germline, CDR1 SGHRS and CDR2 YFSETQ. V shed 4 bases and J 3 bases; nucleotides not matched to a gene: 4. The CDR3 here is CASSRDRDHYGYTF. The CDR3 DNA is TGCGCCAGCAGCAGGGACAGGGACCACTATGGCTACACCTTC.

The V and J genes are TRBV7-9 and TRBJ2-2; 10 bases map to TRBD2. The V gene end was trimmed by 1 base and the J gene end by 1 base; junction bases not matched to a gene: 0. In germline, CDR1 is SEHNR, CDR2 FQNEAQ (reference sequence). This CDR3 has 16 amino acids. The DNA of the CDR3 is TGTGCCAGCAGCTTAGGGACTAGCGGGAACACCGGGGAGCTGTTTTTT. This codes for CASSLGTSGNTGELFF. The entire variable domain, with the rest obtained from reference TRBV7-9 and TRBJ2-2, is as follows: DTGVSQNPRHKITKRGQNVTFRCDPISEHNRLYWYRQTLGQGPEFLTYFQNEAQLEKSRLLSDRFSAERPKGSFSTLEIQRTEQGDSAMYLCASSLGTSGNTGELFFGEGSRLTVL.

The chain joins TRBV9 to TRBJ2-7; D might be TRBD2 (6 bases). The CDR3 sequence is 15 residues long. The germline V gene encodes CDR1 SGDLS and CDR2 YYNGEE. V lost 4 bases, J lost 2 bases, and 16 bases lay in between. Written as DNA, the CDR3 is TGTGCCAGCAGCCCCCGACTAGGGCCTCCCTACGAGCAGTACTTC. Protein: CASSPRLGPPYEQYF.

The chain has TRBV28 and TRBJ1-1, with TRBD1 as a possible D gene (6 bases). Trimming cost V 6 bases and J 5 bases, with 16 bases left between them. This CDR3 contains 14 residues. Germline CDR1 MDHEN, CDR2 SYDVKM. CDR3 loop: CASSPDQQGTEAFF. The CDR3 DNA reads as TGTGCCAGCAGCCCAGATCAGCAGGGGACTGAAGCTTTCTTT.

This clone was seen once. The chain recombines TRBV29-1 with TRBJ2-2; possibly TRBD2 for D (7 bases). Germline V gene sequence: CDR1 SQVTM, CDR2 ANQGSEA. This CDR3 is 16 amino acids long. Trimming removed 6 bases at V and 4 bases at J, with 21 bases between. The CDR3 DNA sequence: TGCAGCGTCGAGGGTTCGGGGGGCGGCAGCACCGGGGAGCTGTTTTTT. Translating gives CSVEGSGGGSTGELFF.

The CDR3 reads CASRGRTSGQSTGELFF. CDR3 DNA sequence: TGTGCCAGCAGGGGGAGGACTAGCGGGCAGTCCACCGGGGAGCTGTTTTTT. This chain links TRBV11-1 with TRBJ2-2; 11 bases fit TRBD2. The CDR3 length is 17 residues. Germline V gives CDR1 SGHAT, CDR2 FQDESV (reference sequence). Germline trimming cut 6 bases from V and 4 bases from J; bases unmatched to any gene: 10.

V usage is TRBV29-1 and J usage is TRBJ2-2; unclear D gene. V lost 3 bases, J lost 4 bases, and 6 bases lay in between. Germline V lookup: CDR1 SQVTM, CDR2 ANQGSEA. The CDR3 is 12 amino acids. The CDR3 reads CSVEPGTGELFF. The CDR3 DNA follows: TGCAGCGTTGAGCCGGGCACCGGGGAGCTGTTTTTT.

This CDR3 is CASSLYLSGGTVNLPLHF. The CDR3 nucleotides are TGTGCCAGCAGTTTATATCTTTCCGGGGGAACCGTTAATCTCCCCCTCCACTTT. The rearrangement joins TRBV27 to TRBJ1-6, with D possibly TRBD1 on 5 matching bases. Germline values: CDR1 MNHEY, CDR2 SMNVEV (reference sequence). V lost 1 base, J lost 13 bases, and 26 bases lay in between. The CDR3 sequence is 18 residues long.

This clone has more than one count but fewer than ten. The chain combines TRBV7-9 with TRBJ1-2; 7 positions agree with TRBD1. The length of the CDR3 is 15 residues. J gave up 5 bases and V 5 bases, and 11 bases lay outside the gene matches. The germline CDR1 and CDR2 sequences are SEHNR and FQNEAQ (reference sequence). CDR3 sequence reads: CASSQGQVPAYGYTF. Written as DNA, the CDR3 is TGTGCCAGCAGCCAAGGACAGGTCCCCGCATATGGCTACACCTTC.

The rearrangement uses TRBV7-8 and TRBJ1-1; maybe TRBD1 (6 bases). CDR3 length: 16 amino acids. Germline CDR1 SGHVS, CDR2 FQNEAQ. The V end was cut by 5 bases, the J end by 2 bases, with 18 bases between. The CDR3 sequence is CASSRGGDTTNTEAFF. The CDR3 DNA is TGTGCCAGCAGCCGAGGTGGGGACACCACTAACACTGAAGCTTTCTTT. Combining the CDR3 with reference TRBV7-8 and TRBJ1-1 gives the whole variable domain GAGVSQSPRYKVAKRGQDVALRCDPISGHVSLFWYQQALGQGPEFLTYFQNEAQLDKSGLPSDRFFAERPEGSVSTLKIQRTQQEDSAVYLCASSRGGDTTNTEAFFGQGTRLTVV.

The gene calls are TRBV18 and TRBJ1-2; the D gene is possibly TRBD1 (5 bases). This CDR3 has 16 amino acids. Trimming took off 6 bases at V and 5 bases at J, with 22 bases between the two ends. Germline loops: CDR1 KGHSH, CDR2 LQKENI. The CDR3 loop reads CASSRARDPGGYGYTF. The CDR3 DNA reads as TGTGCCAGCTCCCGCGCTCGGGACCCCGGAGGGTATGGCTACACCTTC.

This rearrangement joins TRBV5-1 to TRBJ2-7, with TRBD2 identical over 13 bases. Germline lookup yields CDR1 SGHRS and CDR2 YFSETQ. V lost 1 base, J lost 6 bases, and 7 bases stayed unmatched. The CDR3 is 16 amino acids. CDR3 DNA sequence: TGCGCCAGCAGCTTGTTTACTAGCGGGGGGGCCGCCGAGCAGTACTTC. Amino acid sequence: CASSLFTSGGAAEQYF.

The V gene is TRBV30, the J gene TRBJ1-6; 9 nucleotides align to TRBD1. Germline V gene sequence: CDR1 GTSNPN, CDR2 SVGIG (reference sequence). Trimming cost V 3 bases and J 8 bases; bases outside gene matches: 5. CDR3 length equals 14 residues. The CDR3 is CAWRPGQGYSPLHF. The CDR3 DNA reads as TGTGCCTGGAGGCCGGGACAGGGTTATTCACCCCTCCACTTT.

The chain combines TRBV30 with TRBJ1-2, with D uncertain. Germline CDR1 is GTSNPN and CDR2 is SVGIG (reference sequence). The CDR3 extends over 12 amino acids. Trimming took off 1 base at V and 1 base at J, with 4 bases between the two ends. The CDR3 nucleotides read TGTGCCTGGAGTGGCGTTAACTATGGCTACACCTTC. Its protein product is CAWSGVNYGYTF.

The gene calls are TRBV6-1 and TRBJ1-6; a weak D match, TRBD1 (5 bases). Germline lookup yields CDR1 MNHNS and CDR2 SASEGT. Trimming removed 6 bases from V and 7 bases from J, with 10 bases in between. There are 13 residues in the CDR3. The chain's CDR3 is CASRSRENSPLHF. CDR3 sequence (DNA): TGTGCCAGCAGATCCAGGGAAAATTCACCCCTCCACTTT.

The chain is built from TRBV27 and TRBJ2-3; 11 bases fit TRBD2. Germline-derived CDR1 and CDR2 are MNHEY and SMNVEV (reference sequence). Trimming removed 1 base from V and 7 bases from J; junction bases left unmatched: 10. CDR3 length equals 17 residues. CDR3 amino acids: CASSLFNSGRVYYTQYF. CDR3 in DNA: TGTGCCAGCAGTTTATTCAATAGCGGGAGGGTTTATTATACGCAGTATTTT.

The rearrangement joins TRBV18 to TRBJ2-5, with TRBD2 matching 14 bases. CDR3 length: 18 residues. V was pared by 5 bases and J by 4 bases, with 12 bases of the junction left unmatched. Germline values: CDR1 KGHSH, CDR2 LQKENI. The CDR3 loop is CASSTLTSGGAPPETQYF. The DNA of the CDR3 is TGTGCCAGCTCAACCCTGACTAGCGGGGGGGCCCCCCCAGAGACCCAGTACTTC.

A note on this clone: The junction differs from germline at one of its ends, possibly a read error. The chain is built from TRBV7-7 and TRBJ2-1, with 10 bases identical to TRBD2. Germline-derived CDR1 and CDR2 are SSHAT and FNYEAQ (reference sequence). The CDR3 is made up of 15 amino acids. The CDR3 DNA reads TGTGCTAGCAGCGCTAGCGGGAGAGGGTACAATGAGCAGTTCTTC. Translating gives CASSASGRGYNEQFF. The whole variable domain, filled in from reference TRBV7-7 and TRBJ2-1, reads GAGVSQSPRYKVTKRGQDVTLRCDPISSHATLYWYQQALGQGPEFLTYFNYEAQPDKSGLPSDRFSAERPEGSISTLTIQRTEQRDSAMYRCASSASGRGYNEQFFGPGTRLTVL.

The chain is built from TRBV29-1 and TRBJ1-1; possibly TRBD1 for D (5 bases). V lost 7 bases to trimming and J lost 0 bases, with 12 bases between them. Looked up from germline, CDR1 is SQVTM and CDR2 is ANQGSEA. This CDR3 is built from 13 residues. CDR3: CSAVTVMNTEAFF. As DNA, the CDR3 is TGCAGCGCCGTGACAGTGATGAACACTGAAGCTTTCTTT.

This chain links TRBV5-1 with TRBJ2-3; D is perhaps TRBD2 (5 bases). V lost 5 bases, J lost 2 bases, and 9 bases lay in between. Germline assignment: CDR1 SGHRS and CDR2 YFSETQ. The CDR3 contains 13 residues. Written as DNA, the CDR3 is TGCGCCAGCAGTGAGAGGGACACAGATACGCAGTATTTT. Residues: CASSERDTDTQYF. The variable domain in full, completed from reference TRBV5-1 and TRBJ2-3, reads KAGVTQTPRYLIKTRGQQVTLSCSPISGHRSVSWYQQTPGQGLQFLFEYFSETQRNKGNFPGRFSGRQFSNSRSEMNVSTLELGDSALYLCASSERDTDTQYFGPGTRLTVL.